Sequencing of this T cell receptor (beta chain) was carried out in a study of blood T cell repertoires in COVID-19. Study overall: T cells, B-cell-depleted T cells, or PBMCs provided the cDNA or gDNA that served as material.

Methods used by the authors: Reference gene primer amplification in the assay estimated nucleated cell counts. TCRdb keeps only in-frame clones here, not all; method: immunoSEQ multiplex PCR. D and trimming come from the DNA, and the V and J calls and clone size come from that table. The repertoire consists of some 95,000 clones, with over 75% occurring once and the leading ten covering around 7%. Trimming stripped 10 bases from V and 9 bases from J, with 16 bases between. The CDR3 extends over 12 amino acids. Germline assignment: CDR1 KGHSH and CDR2 LQKENI. The clonotype comes from a man in his 70s with acute or convalescent COVID-19. The J gene is TRBJ2-1, the V gene TRBV18, with a tentative D call TRBD2 (5 bases). The sample taken for sequencing was peripheral blood. CDR3 residues: CATSSLGIEQFF. The CDR3 DNA sequence: TGTGCCACCTCCTCACTAGGGATTGAGCAGTTCTTC.